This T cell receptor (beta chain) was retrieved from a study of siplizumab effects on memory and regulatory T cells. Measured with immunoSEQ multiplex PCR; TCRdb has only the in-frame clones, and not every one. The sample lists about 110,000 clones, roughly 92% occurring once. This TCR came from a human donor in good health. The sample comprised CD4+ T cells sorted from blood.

DNA of the CDR3: TGTGCCAGCAGCTTAAGTAGGCTCTCCTACGAGCAGTACTTC. Translated: CASSLSRLSYEQYF. The V and J genes are TRBV7-2 and TRBJ2-7; no clear D. The CDR3 totals 14 residues. V dropped 2 bases and J dropped 0 bases, with 8 bases sitting between them. Germline CDR1 reads SGHTA; CDR2 reads FQGNSA. Based on the CDR3 plus reference TRBV7-2 and TRBJ2-7, the full variable domain is GAGVSQSPSNKVTEKGKDVELRCDPISGHTALYWYRQSLGQGLEFLIYFQGNSAPDKSGLPSDRFSAERTGGSVSTLTIQRTQQEDSAVYLCASSLSRLSYEQYFGPGTRLTVT.